This entry describes one T cell receptor (beta chain). The sample comes from a study of control samples from healthy donors and cancer patients. Germline CDR1 reads SGDLS; CDR2 reads YYNGEE. The CDR3 is 17 residues long. Trimming at V came to 4 bases and at J to 4 bases, leaving 12 bases not matched to a gene. Data came from immunoSEQ multiplex PCR; TCRdb stores just in-frame clones and leaves some out. The sample has approximately 63,000 clones; 85% are singletons. This TCR derives from a man in his forties in good health. Sequenced sample: blood. The gene calls are TRBV9 and TRBJ1-3; 9 bases line up with TRBD1. The CDR3 sequence: CASSLNGQGLSGNTIYF. The CDR3, as DNA: TGTGCCAGCAGCCTAAACGGACAGGGGCTGAGCGGAAACACCATATATTTT.